This passage covers 30 T cell receptor beta chains from one sample sequenced in a study of blood T cell repertoires in COVID-19. The data were produced by immunoSEQ multiplex PCR, yet TCRdb's version contains in-frame clones alone and is incomplete. This table holds about 240,000 clones, around 79% found once. Sequenced sample: peripheral blood. The receptors here all came from a woman of 80 years or more with acute or convalescent COVID-19.

The V gene is TRBV5-1, the J gene TRBJ2-7; 11 nucleotides agree with TRBD2. With 2 bases clipped from V and 1 base from J, the junction kept 8 bases outside the gene matches. Germline V gene lookup returns CDR1 SGHRS and CDR2 YFSETQ. CDR3 size: 17 residues. CDR3 protein: CASSLLAGVGYSYEQYF. CDR3 nucleotides: TGCGCCAGCAGCTTACTAGCGGGAGTCGGGTATTCCTACGAGCAGTACTTC.

The chain joins TRBV10-3 to TRBJ2-1, with TRBD2 matching 16 bases. The germline CDR1 and CDR2 sequences are ENHRY and SYGVKD. V was clipped by 8 bases and J by 9 bases; unmatched bases: 1. This CDR3 contains 13 residues. The DNA for the CDR3 is TGTGCCATCGGGACTAGCGGGGGGGGTGAGCAGTTCTTC. It codes for CAIGTSGGGEQFF.

The DNA of the CDR3 is TGTGCCAGCAGTTACTCGGTTCAGGGGGCCTACTATGGCTACACCTTC. Translating it yields CASSYSVQGAYYGYTF. The chain recombines TRBV6-5 with TRBJ1-2; 8 nucleotides line up with TRBD1. Germline-derived CDR1 and CDR2 are MNHEY and SVGAGI. The CDR3 has 16 residues. V trimming: 0 bases; J trimming: 3 bases; junction bases outside the gene matches: 6.

The chain recombines TRBV13 with TRBJ2-2, with 10 bases matching TRBD1. The germline V gene has CDR1 PRHDT and CDR2 FYEKMQ (reference sequence). Trimming at V came to 5 bases and at J to 4 bases, leaving 7 bases not matched to a gene. This CDR3 is 16 amino acids long. In DNA form, the CDR3 reads TGTGCCAGCAGCAACCGACAGGGGGCTGGCACCGGGGAGCTGTTTTTT. Its protein is CASSNRQGAGTGELFF.

About this clone: Within the sample, other DNA sequences also encode this same CDR3. This rearrangement joins TRBV5-1 to TRBJ1-1; D unclear. The ends were cut back, 0 bases at V and 1 base at J, with 10 bases in the middle. Germline-derived CDR1 and CDR2 are SGHRS and YFSETQ. The CDR3 length is 15 residues. The CDR3 region is CASSLASTGNTEAFF. CDR3 in DNA: TGCGCCAGCAGCTTGGCCAGCACGGGGAACACTGAAGCTTTCTTT.

The rearrangement uses TRBV6-6 and TRBJ2-6, with 12 bases fitting TRBD2. The CDR3 has 21 residues. V dropped 6 bases and J dropped 0; count of bases not matched to a gene: 15. Germline V gene data show CDR1 as MNHNY and CDR2 as SVGAGI (reference sequence). CDR3 loop: CASSSGTWTSGVRSGANVLTF. For the CDR3, the DNA is TGTGCCAGCAGCTCAGGGACTTGGACTAGCGGGGTTCGCTCTGGGGCCAACGTCCTGACTTTC.

This clone was observed a few times. This rearrangement joins TRBV7-9 to TRBJ1-1; weak D call: TRBD1 (5 bases). The germline V and J ends were trimmed by 5 bases and 1 base, with 14 bases remaining between them. CDR1 is SEHNR and CDR2 is FQNEAQ in the germline V gene (reference sequence). This CDR3 has 15 amino acids. The CDR3 DNA is TGTGCCAGCAGCGCCTGGGGCGGGGAGAACACTGAAGCTTTCTTT. This translates into CASSAWGGENTEAFF.

The V and J genes are TRBV18 and TRBJ1-2, with D perhaps matching TRBD1 (5 bases). The CDR3 spans 15 residues. The V end was cut by 2 bases, the J end by 7 bases, with 17 bases between. Germline V CDR1 and CDR2: KGHSH, LQKENI. The CDR3 spells CASSPIQGQGGGYTF. The CDR3 DNA reads as TGTGCCAGCTCACCAATCCAAGGGCAGGGAGGTGGCTACACCTTC. Full variable domain (remainder filled in from reference TRBV18 and TRBJ1-2): NAGVMQNPRHLVRRRGQEARLRCSPMKGHSHVYWYRQLPEEGLKFMVYLQKENIIDESGMPKERFSAEFPKEGPSILRIQQVVRGDSAAYFCASSPIQGQGGGYTFGSGTRLTVV.

This chain uses TRBV5-8 with TRBJ1-5; D is ambiguous. CDR3 size: 16 residues. The V gene lost 1 base and the J gene lost 11 bases, with 22 bases spanning the gap. The V gene's germline CDR1 is SGHTS and CDR2 YDEGEE. DNA for the CDR3: TGTGCCAGCAGCTTGAATCTTCGCGGATGGTGGCTAACCCAGCATTTT. As protein: CASSLNLRGWWLTQHF.

This chain links TRBV6-5 with TRBJ1-2; D remains ambiguous. CDR1 and CDR2 from the germline V gene are MNHEY and SVGAGI. With 10 bases removed from V and 4 bases from J, the gap between germline ends came to 13 bases. The CDR3 consists of 12 residues. The CDR3 region has the DNA TGTGCCATCCACGACACGAGCTATGGCTACACCTTC. Amino acids: CAIHDTSYGYTF.

This clone has more than one count but fewer than ten. DNA for the CDR3: TGTGCCAGTAGTATCATACAGGACGGTGAAAAACTGTTTTTT. Its protein is CASSIIQDGEKLFF. The chain carries TRBV19 and TRBJ1-4, with D perhaps TRBD1 (5 bases). This CDR3 has 14 amino acids. Germline V gene data show CDR1 as LNHDA and CDR2 as SQIVND (reference sequence). V dropped 3 bases and J dropped 7 bases, with 12 bases sitting between them. The whole variable domain, filled in from reference TRBV19 and TRBJ1-4, reads DGGITQSPKYLFRKEGQNVTLSCEQNLNHDAMYWYRQDPGQGLRLIYYSQIVNDFQKGDIAEGYSVSREKKESFPLTVTSAQKNPTAFYLCASSIIQDGEKLFFGSGTQLSVL.

The chain is built from TRBV6-5 and TRBJ1-6; 8 positions match TRBD1. Germline CDR1 is MNHEY and CDR2 is SVGAGI. The length of the CDR3 is 14 residues. V trimming: 6 bases; J trimming: 8 bases; junction bases outside the gene matches: 6. The CDR3 nucleotides are TGTGCCAGCAGACCGGACAGGGCCGATTCACCCCTCCACTTT. It is translated as CASRPDRADSPLHF.

The genes are TRBV6-1 and TRBJ2-3; TRBD2 matches 8 bases. J was trimmed by 4 bases and V by 4 bases; bases with no gene match: 13. The CDR3 contains 17 residues. From germline, CDR1 is MNHNS and CDR2 SASEGT. CDR3 loop: CASSASLSGSGSDTQYF. The CDR3 bases are TGTGCCAGCAGTGCTTCCCTCAGCGGGAGTGGGTCAGATACGCAGTATTTT.

The chain carries TRBV7-2 and TRBJ1-2; TRBD1 might be the D (5 bases). The V gene's germline CDR1 is SGHTA and CDR2 FQGNSA. The length of the CDR3 is 16 residues. With 4 bases removed from V and 5 bases from J, the gap between germline ends came to 20 bases. The CDR3 nucleotides are TGTGCCAGCAGCTCGGACCCCACAGGTTTGGGTTATGGCTACACCTTC. Translating gives CASSSDPTGLGYGYTF.

This clone was detected once. The J gene is TRBJ2-3, the V gene TRBV13; perhaps TRBD2 as D (6 bases). The CDR3 extends over 13 amino acids. Trimming left V 9 bases short and J 4 bases short, with 14 bases between. CDR1 is PRHDT and CDR2 is FYEKMQ in the germline V gene (reference sequence). CDR3 in DNA: TGTGCCAGTTCTAGCGTTGGGGCAGATACGCAGTATTTT. Translating gives CASSSVGADTQYF.

The genes are TRBV5-1 and TRBJ1-1; maybe TRBD1 (6 bases). Germline CDR1 SGHRS, CDR2 YFSETQ. Trimming cost V 4 bases and J 0 bases, with 10 bases left between them. The CDR3 is 14 amino acids. The CDR3 spells CASSLDSVNTEAFF. The CDR3 DNA reads TGCGCCAGCAGCCTGGACAGTGTGAACACTGAAGCTTTCTTT.

The chain employs TRBV6-2 or TRBV6-3 and TRBJ1-2; tentatively, D is TRBD1 (6 bases). CDR1 is MNHEY and CDR2 is SVGEGT in the germline V gene. The CDR3 extends over 16 amino acids. V dropped 2 bases and J dropped 7 bases, with 20 bases sitting between them. This chain's CDR3 is CASSYRQGSLLSGYTF. The CDR3 nucleotides are TGTGCCAGCAGTTACCGTCAGGGGAGTCTCCTTAGTGGCTACACCTTC.

The chain recombines TRBV6-2 or TRBV6-3 with TRBJ1-2, with TRBD1 identical over 9 bases. Looked up from germline, CDR1 is MNHEY and CDR2 is SVGEGT. Germline trimming cut 2 bases from V and 2 bases from J; bases unmatched to any gene: 6. The CDR3 has 16 amino acids. CDR3: CASSYPEGQGNYGYTF. The CDR3 nucleotides are TGTGCCAGCAGTTACCCCGAGGGACAGGGCAACTATGGCTACACCTTC.

The chain joins TRBV5-1 to TRBJ2-7, with D perhaps matching TRBD2 (5 bases). Trimming left V 0 bases short and J 4 bases short, with 8 bases between. The CDR3 loop spans 13 amino acids. In germline, CDR1 is SGHRS, CDR2 YFSETQ. CDR3 in DNA: TGCGCCAGCAGCTTGGAAAGCGGATACGAGCAGTACTTC. Its translation: CASSLESGYEQYF.

This chain links TRBV6-2 or TRBV6-3 with TRBJ1-5; D unresolved. This CDR3 spans 14 amino acids. The V gene's germline CDR1 is MNHEY and CDR2 SVGEGT. The V and J ends lost 4 bases and 1 base respectively, with 8 bases between them. The DNA for the CDR3 is TGTGCCAGCAGTTCCTTCAGGAGCAATCAGCCCCAGCATTTT. It yields the protein CASSSFRSNQPQHF.

This clone was seen a few times. The rearrangement joins TRBV19 to TRBJ1-2, with D possibly TRBD1 on 5 matching bases. Germline V gene sequence: CDR1 LNHDA, CDR2 SQIVND (reference sequence). Trimming removed 3 bases at V and 6 bases at J, with 8 bases between. This CDR3 is built from 12 residues. This CDR3 reads CASSIRGNGYTF. In DNA form, the CDR3 reads TGTGCCAGTAGTATTAGGGGTAATGGCTACACCTTC.

This clone has just one count. The genes are TRBV13 and TRBJ2-1; TRBD2 aligns across 14 bases. The CDR3 is 16 residues long. Germline V gene sequence: CDR1 PRHDT, CDR2 FYEKMQ (reference sequence). J was trimmed by 9 bases and V by 3 bases; bases with no gene match: 7. The CDR3 DNA is TGTGCCAGCAGCTTCCTGACTAGCGGGAGGGTTAGTGAGCAGTTCTTC. Its translation: CASSFLTSGRVSEQFF.

CDR3 DNA sequence: TGTGCCAGCAGTGAACTGAACAGGATGACTGAAGCTTTCTTT. This codes for CASSELNRMTEAFF. The V and J genes are TRBV2 and TRBJ1-1; TRBD1 might be the D (5 bases). The V and J ends lost 2 bases and 5 bases respectively, with 12 bases between them. This CDR3 is 14 amino acids long. The germline V gene encodes CDR1 SNHLY and CDR2 FYNNEI.

In its sample, this clone was seen once. The V call is TRBV11-2, the J call TRBJ1-1, with D unresolved. The CDR3 is made up of 14 amino acids. V was pared by 3 bases and J by 0 bases, with 8 bases between. The germline V gene has CDR1 SGHAT and CDR2 FQNNGV. The CDR3: CASSFSEMNTEAFF. CDR3 nucleotide sequence: TGTGCCAGCAGCTTCTCAGAAATGAACACTGAAGCTTTCTTT. The variable domain in full, with the rest retrieved from reference TRBV11-2 and TRBJ1-1, is EAGVAQSPRYKIIEKRQSVAFWCNPISGHATLYWYQQILGQGPKLLIQFQNNGVVDDSQLPKDRFSAERLKGVDSTLKIQPAKLEDSAVYLCASSFSEMNTEAFFGQGTRLTVV.

This clone was seen a handful of times. DNA of the CDR3: TGTGCCAGCAGCTCATCAGGGGGCTCCGGAAACACCATATATTTT. Residues: CASSSSGGSGNTIYF. The chain joins TRBV3-1 (or the pseudogene TRBV3-2) to TRBJ1-3, with 8 bases lining up with TRBD1. Germline V gives CDR1 LGHDT, CDR2 YNNKEL (reference sequence). Trimming removed 5 bases from V and 4 bases from J; junction bases left unmatched: 7. The CDR3 length is 15 residues.

V usage is TRBV4-1 and J usage is TRBJ2-2, with TRBD2 identical over 14 bases. Germline CDR1 reads MGHRA; CDR2 reads YSYEKL. This CDR3 contains 19 residues. Trimming cost V 2 bases and J 5 bases; bases outside gene matches: 10. CDR3 protein: CASSQQRLAGGPRTGELFF. The CDR3 DNA sequence: TGCGCCAGCAGCCAACAAAGACTAGCGGGAGGGCCTCGGACCGGGGAGCTGTTTTTT.

The rearrangement links TRBV27 to TRBJ2-1; 7 positions agree with TRBD1. Trimming at V came to 7 bases and at J to 15 bases, leaving 9 bases not matched to a gene. CDR3 size: 11 residues. The germline gives CDR1 MNHEY, CDR2 SMNVEV (reference sequence). The CDR3 coding sequence is TGTGCCAGCATTGCAGGGGGTGTAGCGTTCTTC. Translation: CASIAGGVAFF.

The chain has TRBV6-5 and TRBJ2-1, with D unresolved. Germline values: CDR1 MNHEY, CDR2 SVGAGI. Trimming removed 5 bases from V and 10 bases from J, with 15 bases in between. This CDR3 has 13 residues. The CDR3 DNA follows: TGTGCCAGCAGTCTCCTTCGCGACTTGGAGCAGTTCTTC. It translates to CASSLLRDLEQFF.

This clone was observed a handful of times. The gene calls are TRBV2 and TRBJ1-2; D not certain. V was trimmed by 5 bases and J by 5 bases, leaving 24 bases between them. Germline V lookup: CDR1 SNHLY, CDR2 FYNNEI. The CDR3 contains 17 residues. The CDR3 here is CASSNVAPPLSLYGYTF. The CDR3 coding sequence is TGTGCCAGCAGTAACGTAGCACCCCCACTTAGCCTATATGGCTACACCTTC.

The chain couples TRBV4-1 to TRBJ2-1, with TRBD2 matching 14 bases. The germline gives CDR1 MGHRA, CDR2 YSYEKL. The V segment lost 1 base and the J segment 7 bases; nucleotides outside the gene matches: 9. The CDR3 has 18 amino acids. The CDR3 bases are TGCGCCAGCAGCCAAGCACGACTAGCGGGAGGGCCTTCGAATGAGCAGTTCTTC. Amino acid sequence: CASSQARLAGGPSNEQFF.